This T cell receptor (beta chain) appears in the sequencing data of a study of T-cell reconstitution after alpha-beta-depleted transplantation in children. CDR1 and CDR2 (germline): MGHRA, YSYEKL. Trimming took 3 bases from V and 6 from J; bases not matched to a gene: 7. There are 14 residues in the CDR3. Construction of the TCRbeta library involved unique molecular identifiers. One entry per CDR3 protein, called by TCRdb with MiXCR from the PCR reads. The data contain just under 550,000 distinct CDR3 sequences, around 16% of them singletons. The J gene is TRBJ1-2, the V gene TRBV4-1, with 7 bases lining up with TRBD1. The TCR originated in a human donor who donated a stem cell graft to a child with acute lymphoblastic leukemia. This material consisted of PBMCs from the stem cell graft donor, taken from the stem cell graft. The CDR3 bases are TGCGCCAGCAGCCATGGAAGACAGGGTAATGGCTACACCTTC. Its protein is CASSHGRQGNGYTF.